Here is one T cell receptor beta chain with its context. Single cDNA molecules in the library carried unique molecular identifiers attached during preparation. In the authors' workflow: Samples contained a median of roughly 99,000 TCRs, with a range of roughly 23,224 to 700,000. TCRdb called the reads again in MiXCR, with one record for every CDR3 protein. TCRdb, rather than the study authors, made the V and J calls. The sample shows about 120,000 distinct CDR3 sequences, approximately 9% of them seen only once. RNA extraction used unfractionated whole blood as the source of total RNA. This entry belongs to a study of human T cells and chemical hapten exposure. Study context: From small differences in pooled library volume came most of the variation in per-sample TCR yields.

This CDR3 spans 15 amino acids. V was trimmed by 1 base and J by 7 bases, leaving 11 bases between them. CDR1 and CDR2 from the germline V gene are SGHDN and FVKESK. The chain uses TRBV14 and TRBJ1-6; weak D call: TRBD1 (5 bases). This clonotype was obtained from a human donor in good health. Some clones in this sample may be carry-over from other donors' samples. Sequencing used whole blood. The CDR3 loop is CASSQGRGPNSPLHF. In DNA, the CDR3 is TGTGCCAGCAGCCAAGGGAGGGGACCGAATTCACCCCTCCACTTT. Filled out from reference TRBV14 and TRBJ1-6, the complete variable domain reads EAGVTQFPSHSVIEKGQTVTLRCDPISGHDNLYWYRRVMGKEIKFLLHFVKESKQDESGMPNNRFLAERTGGTYSTLKVQPAELEDSGVYFCASSQGRGPNSPLHFGNGTRLTVT.